The sequence of this T cell receptor (beta chain) was determined in a study of PD-1 blockade in classical Hodgkin lymphoma. Measured with immunoSEQ multiplex PCR; TCRdb has only the in-frame clones, and not every one. This sample has around 30,000 clones, with more than 80% found just once. Study-wide points: Significant TCR diversity gains by C4D1 occurred in CD4+ but not CD8+ cells.

The CDR3 length is 14 residues. V was cut by 6 bases and J by 7 bases, with 16 bases left in between. CDR1 WNHNN and CDR2 SYGVQD come from the germline V gene (reference sequence). The time point was: cycle 4 day 1 (C4D1), after six to seven weeks of nivolumab. Every single patient, without exception, relapsed after autologous stem cell transplantation, and brentuximab vedotin exposure varied. The CD4+ T cells used were purified from thawed PBMCs through magnetic negative selection. Complete response, partial response or progressive disease constituted the best responses recorded. This clone was observed a handful of times. The antigen is unknown.

The input for sequencing was CD4+ T cells from blood, taken before the fourth cycle of nivolumab. This clonotype originated in a human donor with classical Hodgkin lymphoma. This chain joins TRBV10-1 and TRBJ1-5; D is unclear. CDR3 region: CASRSLDTGQPQHF. CDR3 DNA sequence: TGCGCCAGCAGATCTCTAGATACCGGACAGCCCCAGCATTTT.